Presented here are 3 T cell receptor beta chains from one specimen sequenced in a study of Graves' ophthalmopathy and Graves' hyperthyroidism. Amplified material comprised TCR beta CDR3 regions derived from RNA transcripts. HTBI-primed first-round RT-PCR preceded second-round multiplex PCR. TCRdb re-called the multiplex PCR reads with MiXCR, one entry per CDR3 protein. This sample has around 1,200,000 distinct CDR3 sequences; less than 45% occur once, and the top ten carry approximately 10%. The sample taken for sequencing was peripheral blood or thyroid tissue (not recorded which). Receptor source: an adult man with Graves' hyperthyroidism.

CDR3 sequence reads: CSAADGGAYEQYF. The CDR3 DNA sequence: TGCAGTGCTGCGGACGGGGGAGCCTACGAGCAGTACTTC. The chain has TRBV20-1 and TRBJ2-7; maybe TRBD2 (6 bases). The CDR3 is made up of 13 amino acids. Trimming cost V 5 bases and J 2 bases, with 13 bases left between them. Germline loops: CDR1 DFQATT, CDR2 SNEGSKA (reference sequence).

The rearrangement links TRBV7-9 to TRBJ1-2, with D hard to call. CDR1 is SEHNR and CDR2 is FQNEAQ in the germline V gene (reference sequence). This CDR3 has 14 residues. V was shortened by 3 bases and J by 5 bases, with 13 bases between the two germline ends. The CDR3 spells CASSFGRKGYGYTF. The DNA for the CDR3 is TGTGCCAGCAGCTTTGGGAGAAAAGGTTATGGCTACACCTTC.

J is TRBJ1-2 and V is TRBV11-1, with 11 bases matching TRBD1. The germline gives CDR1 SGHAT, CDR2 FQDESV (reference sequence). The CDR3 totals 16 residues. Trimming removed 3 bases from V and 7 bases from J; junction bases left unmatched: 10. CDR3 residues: CASSFRGTGGFFGYTF. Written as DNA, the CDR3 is TGTGCCAGCAGCTTCCGCGGGACAGGGGGTTTTTTTGGCTACACCTTC.